This T cell receptor beta chain was recovered during a study of T cell responses to AZD1222 COVID-19 vaccine. Study conclusions and caveats: CD4 TCRs linked to vaccination spanned spike, dominating at 160-218 and 743-854.

The data were produced by immunoSEQ multiplex PCR, yet TCRdb's version contains in-frame clones alone and is incomplete. The sample lists around 170,000 clones, about nine tenths occurring once. The V gene lost 0 bases and the J gene lost 4 bases, with 19 bases spanning the gap. CDR3 length equals 17 residues. The germline gives CDR1 SQVTM, CDR2 ANQGSEA. Turning to this clone: Its antigen is still unknown.

The sample here was peripheral blood, taken 28 days after the second AZD1222 dose. The origin of this receptor is an adult who received the AZD1222 COVID-19 vaccine. The V call is TRBV29-1, the J call TRBJ2-1; D may be TRBD2 (6 bases). The CDR3 nucleotides read TGCAGCGTTGAAGATCGGCTCGGTGGCGGGACTTACAATGAGCAGTTCTTC. This codes for CSVEDRLGGGTYNEQFF.